The 32 T cell receptor beta chains below were found in one sample sequenced in a study of blood T cell repertoires in COVID-19. TCRdb's copy holds only in-frame clones and misses some; the assay was immunoSEQ multiplex PCR. There are about 230,000 clones in the sample; around 78% occur only once, and approximately 2.5% lies in the top ten. The sample comprised peripheral blood. These receptor sequences come from a woman in her 70s with active or convalescent COVID-19.

V usage is TRBV5-4 and J usage is TRBJ1-2; 11 nucleotides align to TRBD1. Unmatched junction bases numbered 2, after V lost 0 bases and J lost 4 bases. The CDR3 loop spans 15 amino acids. In germline, CDR1 is SGHNT, CDR2 YYREEE (reference sequence). CDR3 loop: CASSLGTGGIYGYTF. CDR3 in DNA: TGTGCCAGCAGCTTGGGGACAGGGGGCATCTATGGCTACACCTTC.

The J gene is TRBJ2-7, the V gene TRBV18, with D perhaps TRBD1 (5 bases). This CDR3 region has 14 residues. Per germline, CDR1 KGHSH and CDR2 LQKENI. With 3 bases removed from V and 4 bases from J, the gap between germline ends came to 13 bases. This CDR3 is CASSPPRATYEQYF. As DNA, the CDR3 is TGTGCCAGCTCACCTCCCAGGGCTACATACGAGCAGTACTTC.

The chain combines TRBV7-6 with TRBJ1-1; D is undetermined. V was pared by 6 bases and J by 3 bases, with 8 bases between. Germline CDR1 and CDR2: SGHVS and FNYEAQ. The CDR3 runs to 12 residues. The CDR3 DNA reads TGTGCCAGCAGTGTGGGAGACACTGAAGCTTTCTTT. Protein product: CASSVGDTEAFF.

The genes are TRBV29-1 and TRBJ2-7; D unresolved. This CDR3 is built from 12 residues. Germline CDR1 is SQVTM and CDR2 is ANQGSEA. The V and J ends lost 6 bases and 4 bases respectively, with 13 bases between them. The CDR3, as DNA: TGCAGCGTACTCACCGTCCCTTACGAGCAGTACTTC. It translates to CSVLTVPYEQYF.

This clone showed up many times. The CDR3 DNA is TGTGCCACCCAATTGGGACGGTGGAGGGGAGGCTACACCTTC. Its translation: CATQLGRWRGGYTF. The chain combines TRBV6-5 with TRBJ1-2; a weak D match, TRBD1 (5 bases). The CDR3 is 14 residues long. Germline V gene data show CDR1 as MNHEY and CDR2 as SVGAGI. V lost 10 bases to trimming and J lost 8 bases, with 23 bases between them.

This clone came up once. The chain carries TRBV6-6 and TRBJ1-5; no firm D call. V lost 2 bases and J lost 5, with 4 bases in between. Looked up from germline, CDR1 is MNHNY and CDR2 is SVGAGI (reference sequence). The CDR3 sequence is 12 residues long. The CDR3 is CASSYRDQPQHF. CDR3 DNA: TGTGCCAGCAGTTACCGTGATCAGCCCCAGCATTTT.

The chain carries TRBV18 and TRBJ2-5; no clear D gene. Germline CDR1 is KGHSH and CDR2 is LQKENI. V was shortened by 3 bases and J by 0 bases, with 20 bases between the two germline ends. CDR3 length: 18 residues. The CDR3 reads CASSPRGPGTTYQETQYF. Here the CDR3 DNA reads TGTGCCAGCTCACCCCGAGGCCCCGGAACAACATACCAAGAGACCCAGTACTTC.

The chain couples TRBV3-1 (or the pseudogene TRBV3-2) to TRBJ2-7; 9 positions agree with TRBD1. Germline V lookup: CDR1 LGHDT, CDR2 YNNKEL (reference sequence). J was trimmed by 1 base and V by 4 bases; bases with no gene match: 11. The CDR3 covers 17 residues. The CDR3 DNA follows: TGTGCCAGCAGCCCGCAACCCGGGACAGGGCGATCCTACGAGCAGTACTTC. This encodes CASSPQPGTGRSYEQYF.

This chain links TRBV15 with TRBJ2-1, with a possible D match to TRBD2 (5 bases). The CDR3 spans 16 residues. V gave up 1 base and J gave up 4 bases, with 14 bases separating them. The germline gives CDR1 LNHNV, CDR2 YYDKDF (reference sequence). CDR3 sequence (DNA): TGTGCCACCAGCAGAGCCATAGCGCCGGGTTACAATGAGCAGTTCTTC. Translating gives CATSRAIAPGYNEQFF.

V usage is TRBV29-1 and J usage is TRBJ1-1, with no clear D. The CDR3 sequence is 12 residues long. Germline V gives CDR1 SQVTM, CDR2 ANQGSEA. The V and J ends lost 2 bases and 0 bases respectively, with 4 bases between them. In nucleotides, the CDR3 is TGCAGCGTTGAAACAGTGAACACTGAAGCTTTCTTT. Translating gives CSVETVNTEAFF.

The chain combines TRBV28 with TRBJ1-3; TRBD1 might be the D (6 bases). CDR3 length: 15 amino acids. Trimming took off 8 bases at V and 9 bases at J, with 23 bases between the two ends. CDR1 is MDHEN and CDR2 is SYDVKM in the germline V gene. The CDR3 nucleotides read TGTGCCAGCGGCGGGGGGGGCTCTCGTCGAGTCACCATATATTTT. Residues: CASGGGGSRRVTIYF.

The J gene is TRBJ2-3, the V gene TRBV6-4; D is possibly TRBD2 (6 bases). The V end was cut by 2 bases, the J end by 0 bases, with 12 bases between. The CDR3 loop spans 16 amino acids. Germline assignment: CDR1 MRHNA and CDR2 SNTAGT. CDR3 protein: CASSDGGDPSTDTQYF. Written as DNA, the CDR3 is TGTGCCAGCAGTGACGGCGGGGACCCCAGCACAGATACGCAGTATTTT.

The rearrangement links TRBV19 to TRBJ1-6, with a possible D match to TRBD1 (5 bases). CDR1 and CDR2 (germline): LNHDA, SQIVND (reference sequence). Trimming took off 3 bases at V and 6 bases at J, with 15 bases between the two ends. This CDR3 comprises 16 residues. CDR3 sequence (DNA): TGTGCCAGTAGTATTGGGTCAGGGCTGGCTAATTCACCCCTCCACTTT. It is translated as CASSIGSGLANSPLHF.

This chain links TRBV23-1 with TRBJ1-1; no definite D call. TRBV23-1 is assigned to the ORF class and has an uncertain function. The CDR3 covers 16 residues. V gave up 6 bases and J gave up 0 bases, with 17 bases separating them. CDR3 nucleotide sequence: TGCGCCAGCAGATACCCCTCGGGGAGGATGAACACTGAAGCTTTCTTT. This codes for CASRYPSGRMNTEAFF.

The rearrangement uses TRBV11-2 and TRBJ2-2; D remains ambiguous. Trimming took off 7 bases at V and 4 bases at J, with 10 bases between the two ends. Germline V gene lookup returns CDR1 SGHAT and CDR2 FQNNGV. The CDR3 has 13 amino acids. Written as DNA, the CDR3 is TGTGCCAGCACCCCCCTAGGCACCGGGGAGCTGTTTTTT. Amino acids: CASTPLGTGELFF.

Here the CDR3 DNA reads TGTGCCAGCAGCTCGACAGTCCCGGCGAGGACCGGGGAGCTGTTTTTT. Encoded protein: CASSSTVPARTGELFF. The V and J genes are TRBV11-3 and TRBJ2-2, with D possibly TRBD1 on 5 matching bases. The length of the CDR3 is 16 residues. V lost 4 bases and J 5 bases, leaving 17 bases between the germline ends. Germline V lookup: CDR1 SGHNT, CDR2 YENEEA. Filled out from reference TRBV11-3 and TRBJ2-2, the complete variable domain reads EAGVVQSPRYKIIEKKQPVAFWCNPISGHNTLYWYLQNLGQGPELLIRYENEEAVDDSQLPKDRFSAERLKGVDSTLKIQPAELGDSAVYLCASSSTVPARTGELFFGEGSRLTVL.

The chain has TRBV18 and TRBJ1-6, with TRBD1 matching over 9 bases. This CDR3 region has 16 residues. Germline CDR1 and CDR2: KGHSH and LQKENI. Trimming at V came to 2 bases and at J to 7 bases, leaving 6 bases not matched to a gene. The DNA of the CDR3 is TGTGCCAGCTCACCAGGACAGGGGTTTTCGAATTCACCCCTCCACTTT. As protein: CASSPGQGFSNSPLHF. The full variable domain, in which reference TRBV18 and TRBJ1-6 provide the parts outside the CDR3, is NAGVMQNPRHLVRRRGQEARLRCSPMKGHSHVYWYRQLPEEGLKFMVYLQKENIIDESGMPKERFSAEFPKEGPSILRIQQVVRGDSAAYFCASSPGQGFSNSPLHFGNGTRLTVT.

The gene calls are TRBV5-1 and TRBJ2-6; tentatively, D is TRBD1 (6 bases). V lost 5 bases, J lost 2 bases, and 11 bases lay in between. The germline CDR1 and CDR2 sequences are SGHRS and YFSETQ. This CDR3 has 15 residues. CDR3 region: CASSLHRAGANVLTF. CDR3 DNA: TGCGCCAGCAGTTTACACAGGGCTGGGGCCAACGTCCTGACTTTC.

The sample holds a few counts of this clone. J is TRBJ2-1 and V is TRBV5-4; 10 nucleotides match TRBD2. The CDR3 contains 15 residues. Germline loops: CDR1 SGHNT, CDR2 YYREEE (reference sequence). Trimming took 5 bases from V and 9 from J; bases not matched to a gene: 11. The CDR3 DNA reads as TGTGCCAGCAGTCGGGGGACTAGCGCCACTGGTGAGCAGTTCTTC. It yields the protein CASSRGTSATGEQFF.

This clone was counted a few times. The rearrangement links TRBV30 to TRBJ2-7; TRBD1 matches 9 bases. The germline gives CDR1 GTSNPN, CDR2 SVGIG (reference sequence). There are 13 residues in the CDR3. V lost 3 bases to trimming and J lost 2 bases; unmatched junction nucleotides: 2. CDR3 sequence reads: CAWRDRGAYEQYF. The CDR3 DNA follows: TGTGCCTGGAGGGACAGGGGTGCCTACGAGCAGTACTTC.

The chain uses TRBV7-2 and TRBJ2-1; D is ambiguous. Germline-derived CDR1 and CDR2 are SGHTA and FQGNSA. The CDR3 consists of 14 residues. Trimming pared 1 base from V and 9 bases from J, leaving 13 bases between. In DNA form, the CDR3 reads TGTGCCAGCAGCTTAGGGTTGTCGGGTATTGAGCAGTTCTTC. Encoded protein: CASSLGLSGIEQFF.

On this clone itself: One junction end disagrees with the germline gene, perhaps due to a read error. The CDR3: CASSLGGDRSSGANVLTF. The CDR3 DNA follows: TGTGCTAGCAGCTTAGGGGGAGACAGGTCCTCTGGGGCCAACGTCCTGACTTTC. The chain employs TRBV7-7 and TRBJ2-6; TRBD1 is a possible D gene (6 bases). The CDR3 runs 18 residues. The germline V gene has CDR1 SSHAT and CDR2 FNYEAQ (reference sequence).

This clone was seen a few times. V and J are TRBV19 and TRBJ1-2; D gene ambiguous. This CDR3 is 15 amino acids long. The germline V gene has CDR1 LNHDA and CDR2 SQIVND (reference sequence). The V gene lost 1 base and the J gene lost 2 bases, with 11 bases spanning the gap. The CDR3 region has the DNA TGTGCCAGTAGTATAGCTCCTTCCCTCAACTATGGCTACACCTTC. Translation gives CASSIAPSLNYGYTF. The full variable domain, its missing parts supplied by reference TRBV19 and TRBJ1-2, is DGGITQSPKYLFRKEGQNVTLSCEQNLNHDAMYWYRQDPGQGLRLIYYSQIVNDFQKGDIAEGYSVSREKKESFPLTVTSAQKNPTAFYLCASSIAPSLNYGYTFGSGTRLTVV.

This chain uses TRBV4-2 with TRBJ1-1, with D possibly TRBD1 on 5 matching bases. This CDR3 contains 18 residues. Trimming took off 2 bases at V and 3 bases at J, with 22 bases between the two ends. Germline V gives CDR1 LGHNA, CDR2 YNFKEQ. This chain's CDR3 is CASSQIIPGGGYDTEAFF. CDR3 DNA sequence: TGTGCCAGCAGCCAAATCATCCCGGGGGGGGGTTACGACACTGAAGCTTTCTTT.

This clone showed up just a few times. The CDR3 region has the DNA TGTGCCAGTAGTACTTCGGGACAGGGAATCAATGGCTACACCTTC. It encodes CASSTSGQGINGYTF. The rearrangement uses TRBV19 and TRBJ1-2, with 9 nucleotides matching TRBD1. V shed 4 bases and J 6 bases; nucleotides not matched to a gene: 9. CDR3 size: 15 residues. In germline, CDR1 is LNHDA, CDR2 SQIVND (reference sequence).

V is TRBV30 and J is TRBJ2-6, with 12 bases that match TRBD1. V lost 0 bases and J lost 2; bases outside the gene matches: 8. Germline V lookup: CDR1 GTSNPN, CDR2 SVGIG (reference sequence). The CDR3 has 19 amino acids. CDR3 sequence reads: CAWSVRRDRGLAGANVLTF. In DNA, the CDR3 is TGTGCCTGGAGTGTACGCCGGGACAGGGGGCTGGCTGGGGCCAACGTCCTGACTTTC.

This chain uses TRBV5-1 with TRBJ2-5; possible D gene TRBD1, 5 bases. The CDR3 has 14 residues. Germline values: CDR1 SGHRS, CDR2 YFSETQ. V dropped 2 bases and J dropped 5 bases, with 13 bases sitting between them. The CDR3 protein is CASSFLRGSETQYF. For the CDR3, the DNA is TGCGCCAGCAGCTTCTTAAGGGGCAGTGAGACCCAGTACTTC.

V is TRBV5-1 and J is TRBJ2-5; 11 nucleotides line up with TRBD1. With 3 bases clipped from V and 4 bases from J, the junction kept 5 bases outside the gene matches. The CDR3 length is 15 residues. Germline CDR1 and CDR2: SGHRS and YFSETQ. In nucleotides, the CDR3 is TGCGCCAGCAGCTCTACCGGGACAGGGGGAGAGACCCAGTACTTC. It encodes CASSSTGTGGETQYF.

This clone was seen a handful of times. The chain carries TRBV18 and TRBJ2-7; 7 bases are shared with TRBD1. The CDR3 is 18 residues long. The J segment lost 0 bases and the V segment lost 1 base, leaving 12 bases of the junction unmatched. CDR1 is KGHSH and CDR2 is LQKENI in the germline V gene. As DNA, the CDR3 is TGTGCCAGCTCACCACAAGCAAAAGGGACAGCGAGCTCCTACGAGCAGTACTTC. Amino acid sequence: CASSPQAKGTASSYEQYF.

The V call is TRBV19, the J call TRBJ1-5; perhaps TRBD1 as D (6 bases). Trimming left V 3 bases short and J 5 bases short, with 20 bases between. Germline V gives CDR1 LNHDA, CDR2 SQIVND (reference sequence). There are 17 residues in the CDR3. The CDR3 DNA is TGTGCCAGTAGTATCAGAGGGAGGGGGACACATGATCAGCCCCAGCATTTT. This gives the protein CASSIRGRGTHDQPQHF.

The chain couples TRBV5-4 to TRBJ1-1; a weak D match, TRBD1 (6 bases). Trimming removed 3 bases at V and 0 bases at J, with 12 bases between. There are 15 residues in the CDR3. Germline V gene lookup returns CDR1 SGHNT and CDR2 YYREEE (reference sequence). This CDR3 reads CASSWGGSLNTEAFF. In nucleotides, the CDR3 is TGTGCCAGCAGCTGGGGGGGCAGCCTGAACACTGAAGCTTTCTTT.

J is TRBJ1-2 and V is TRBV6-5; tentative D call: TRBD1 (5 bases). The CDR3 extends over 12 amino acids. V lost 7 bases and J 8 bases, leaving 14 bases between the germline ends. Per the germline V gene, CDR1 is MNHEY and CDR2 is SVGAGI. The DNA for the CDR3 is TGTGCCAGCACGGGGGTCTCTGGAGGCTACACCTTC. Translation gives CASTGVSGGYTF.